This entry is about one T cell receptor beta chain. Its target is unknown. V lost 5 bases to trimming and J lost 5 bases; unmatched junction nucleotides: 5. Germline V gene lookup returns CDR1 SNHLY and CDR2 FYNNEI. This CDR3 is built from 14 residues. The entry originates in a study of T cells in localized non-small cell lung cancer. Study-level results: The appearance of a median roughly 61 of the top 100 tumor clones was seen in adjacent lung. With higher T cell density in blood came longer overall survival.

Clones were read by immunoSEQ multiplex PCR, and TCRdb kept only the in-frame ones, dropping some. This table holds about 82,000 clones, around three quarters found once. The chain combines TRBV2 with TRBJ1-5; TRBD1 matches 8 bases. The receptor comes from a man between 35 and 75 years old with stage II squamous cell lung carcinoma. Sample: PBMCs, taken before any cancer treatment. CDR3 loop: CASSFGQGDQPQHF. CDR3 sequence (DNA): TGTGCCAGCAGTTTTGGACAGGGCGATCAGCCCCAGCATTTT.